This T cell receptor (beta chain) stems from a study of human T cells and chemical hapten exposure. The V and J ends lost 4 bases and 4 bases respectively, with 13 bases between them. Germline lookup yields CDR1 SGDLS and CDR2 YYNGEE. This CDR3 comprises 14 residues. In this sample, this clonotype turned up a few times. Time point described: patch test 3, about 24 weeks after DPC sensitization. Described treatment: therapeutic diphenylcyclopropenone sensitization with weekly scalp DPC. TCRdb analysed the RACE reads with MiXCR anew, one entry per CDR3 protein. The sample has 110,000 or so distinct CDR3 sequences, 34% seen once.

This material consisted of whole blood, taken in connection with sensitization to the hapten diphenylcyclopropenone (DPC). The chain combines TRBV9 with TRBJ2-3; D perhaps matches TRBD2 (5 bases). The source is a man between 35 and 55 years old with alopecia areata. Some clones in this sample may be carry-over from other donors' samples. The CDR3 loop reads CASSSGIAPDTQYF. Written as DNA, the CDR3 is TGTGCCAGCAGCTCGGGGATCGCTCCAGATACGCAGTATTTT.